What follows describes a single T cell receptor (beta chain). What it binds is not known. These data originate in a study of vaccination effects on CD4 cells after COVID-19. Study at large: The cohort was immunized with two doses of either the BNT162b2 or mRNA-1273 vaccine.

Within the ViraFEST assay, antigen-specific CD4+ T cells underwent expansion with viral peptide pools prior to sequencing. After more than 9 days in culture, the CD4+ T cells were isolated. The person had PCR-confirmed SARS-CoV-2 infection between March and December 2020. Peptides at around 9.9 ug/ml and IL-2 at about 9.2 IU/ml were added to two million PBMC per well. An HIV-1 Nef peptide pool was employed for negative control culture. In the cultures, half the medium was exchanged for IL-2 medium on days 3 and 7. The germline gives CDR1 SGDLS, CDR2 YYNGEE. With 0 bases removed from V and 4 bases from J, the gap between germline ends came to 5 bases. This CDR3 contains 13 residues. Profiled with immunoSEQ multiplex PCR; TCRdb holds only in-frame clones, not every one. The data contain about 70,000 clones, over 60% of them singletons.

The rearrangement links TRBV9 to TRBJ2-1, with D possibly TRBD1 on 5 matching bases. The sequence was collected from a human donor who had a prior SARS-CoV-2 infection. Material: CD4+ T cells from PBMCs cultured with HIV peptides, obtained before COVID-19 vaccination. The subset was: HIV-1 Nef peptide pool negative control/reference culture. The CDR3 coding sequence is TGTGCCAGCAGCGTAGGACAGTACAATGAGCAGTTCTTC. Translating gives CASSVGQYNEQFF.